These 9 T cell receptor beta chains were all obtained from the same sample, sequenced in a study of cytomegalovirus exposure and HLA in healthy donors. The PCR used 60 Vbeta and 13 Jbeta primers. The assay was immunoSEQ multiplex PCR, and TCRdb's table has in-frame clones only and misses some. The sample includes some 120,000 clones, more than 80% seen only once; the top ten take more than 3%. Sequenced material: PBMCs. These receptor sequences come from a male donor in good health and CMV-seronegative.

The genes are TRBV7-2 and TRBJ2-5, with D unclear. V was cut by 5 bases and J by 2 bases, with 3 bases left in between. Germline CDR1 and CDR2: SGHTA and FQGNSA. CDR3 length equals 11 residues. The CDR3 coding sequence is TGTGCCAGCAGCCTTCAAGAGACCCAGTACTTC. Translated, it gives CASSLQETQYF.

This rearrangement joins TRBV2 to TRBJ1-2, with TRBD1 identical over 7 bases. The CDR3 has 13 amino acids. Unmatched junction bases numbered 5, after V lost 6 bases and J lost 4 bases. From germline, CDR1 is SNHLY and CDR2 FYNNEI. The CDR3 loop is CASRTGQLYGYTF. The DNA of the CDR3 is TGTGCCAGCAGGACGGGACAGCTCTATGGCTACACCTTC.

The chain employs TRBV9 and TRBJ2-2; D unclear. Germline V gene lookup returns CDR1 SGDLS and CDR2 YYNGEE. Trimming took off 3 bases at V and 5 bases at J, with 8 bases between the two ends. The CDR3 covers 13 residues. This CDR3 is CASSGRLTGELFF. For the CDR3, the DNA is TGTGCCAGCAGCGGACGACTGACCGGGGAGCTGTTTTTT. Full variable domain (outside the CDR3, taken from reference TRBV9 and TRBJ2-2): DSGVTQTPKHLITATGQRVTLRCSPRSGDLSVYWYQQSLDQGLQFLIQYYNGEERAKGNILERFSAQQFPDLHSELNLSSLELGDSALYFCASSGRLTGELFFGEGSRLTVL.

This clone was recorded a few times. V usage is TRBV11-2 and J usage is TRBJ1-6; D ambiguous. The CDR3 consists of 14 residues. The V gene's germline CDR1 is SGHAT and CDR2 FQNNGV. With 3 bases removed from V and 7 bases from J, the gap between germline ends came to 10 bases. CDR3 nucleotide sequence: TGTGCCAGCAGCTTCGAGGGAACGAATTCACCCCTCCACTTT. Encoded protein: CASSFEGTNSPLHF.

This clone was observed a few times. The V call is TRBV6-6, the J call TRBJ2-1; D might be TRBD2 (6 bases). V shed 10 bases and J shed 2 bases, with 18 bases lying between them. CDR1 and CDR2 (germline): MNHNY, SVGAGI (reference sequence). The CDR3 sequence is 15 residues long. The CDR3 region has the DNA TGTGCCATCGCTAGTCCGCGGGGTCCCTACAATGAGCAGTTCTTC. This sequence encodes CAIASPRGPYNEQFF.

CDR3 loop: CASSGRTSGRAPEQYF. CDR3 sequence (DNA): TGTGCCAGCAGCGGGAGGACTAGCGGGAGGGCCCCCGAGCAGTACTTC. The chain couples TRBV5-4 to TRBJ2-7; 15 nucleotides agree with TRBD2. Germline V gene sequence: CDR1 SGHNT, CDR2 YYREEE (reference sequence). The CDR3 runs to 16 residues. V was pared by 4 bases and J by 6 bases, with 8 bases of the junction left unmatched.

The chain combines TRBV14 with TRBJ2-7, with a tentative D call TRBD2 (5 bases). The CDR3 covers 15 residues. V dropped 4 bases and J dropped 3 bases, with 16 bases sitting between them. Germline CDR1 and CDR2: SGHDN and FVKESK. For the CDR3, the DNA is TGTGCCAGCAGCCCGAGACGGGGTCCAAGCTACGAGCAGTACTTC. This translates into CASSPRRGPSYEQYF.

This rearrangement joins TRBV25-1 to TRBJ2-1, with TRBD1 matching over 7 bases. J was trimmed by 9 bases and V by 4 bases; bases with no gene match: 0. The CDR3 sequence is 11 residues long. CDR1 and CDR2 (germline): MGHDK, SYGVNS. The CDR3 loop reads CASSGQGEQFF. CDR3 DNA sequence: TGTGCCAGCAGTGGACAGGGTGAGCAGTTCTTC.

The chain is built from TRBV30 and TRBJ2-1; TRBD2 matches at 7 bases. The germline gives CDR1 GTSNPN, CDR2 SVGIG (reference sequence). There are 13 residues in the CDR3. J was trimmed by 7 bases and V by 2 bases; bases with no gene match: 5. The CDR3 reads CAWSRDSGNEQFF. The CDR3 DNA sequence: TGTGCCTGGAGTCGGGATAGCGGGAATGAGCAGTTCTTC.